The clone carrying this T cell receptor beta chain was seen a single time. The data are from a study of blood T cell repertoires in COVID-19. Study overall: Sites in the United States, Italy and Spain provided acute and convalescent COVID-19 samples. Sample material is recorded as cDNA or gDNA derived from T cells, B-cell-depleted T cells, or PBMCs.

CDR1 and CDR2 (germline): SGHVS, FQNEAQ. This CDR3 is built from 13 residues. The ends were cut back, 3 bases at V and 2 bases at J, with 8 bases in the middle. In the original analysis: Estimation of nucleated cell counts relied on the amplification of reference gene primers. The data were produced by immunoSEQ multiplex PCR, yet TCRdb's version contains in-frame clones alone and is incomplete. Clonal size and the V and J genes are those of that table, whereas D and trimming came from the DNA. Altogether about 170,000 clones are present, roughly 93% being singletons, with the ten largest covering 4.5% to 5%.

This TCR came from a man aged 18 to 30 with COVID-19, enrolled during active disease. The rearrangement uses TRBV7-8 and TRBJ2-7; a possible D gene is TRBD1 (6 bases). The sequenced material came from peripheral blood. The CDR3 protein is CASSFDRTYEQYF. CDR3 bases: TGTGCCAGCAGCTTTGACAGGACCTACGAGCAGTACTTC.